There are many counts of the clone carrying this T cell receptor beta chain. At one end the junction does not follow the germline gene, possibly because of a read error. The read terminates 3 residues before the CDR3 end, so the remaining end is supplied by the germline J gene. Clones were read by immunoSEQ multiplex PCR, and TCRdb kept only the in-frame ones, dropping some. The sample includes tens of thousands of clones, none of them occurring once. The germline V gene has CDR1 LGHNA and CDR2 YNFKEQ. This CDR3 comprises 15 residues. This sample was included in a study of T cell clonality in common variable immunodeficiency.

This rearrangement joins TRBV4-2 to TRBJ1-6; TRBD1 might be the D (6 bases). The source material was peripheral blood mononuclear cells. This clonotype originated in a person aged 18 to 75 in good health. This chain's CDR3 is CASSQAWGGRSPLHF. CDR3 bases read: TGCGCCAGCAGCCAGGCCTGGGGGGGGCGGTCACCC.